A selection of T cell receptor beta chains follows, all from one sample in a study of cytomegalovirus exposure and HLA in healthy donors. Using immunoSEQ multiplex PCR, the repertoire was profiled, and TCRdb retains in-frame clones only, with some absent. The sample yields under 250,000 clones, around 86% seen once. Source material: PBMCs. These receptors were collected from a woman aged 45-65 years in good health and CMV-seropositive. CDR3s include the opening cysteine and the closing phenylalanine or tryptophan. The order of the fields is V gene, D gene, clone size, J gene, CDR3 protein, CDR3 DNA. The D gene is left open where the match is weak. Not all rows give a size; the values are once, few, many and, for expanded clones, a class.

V gene: TRBV20-1
D gene: NA
clone size: NA
J gene: TRBJ1-2
CDR3 protein: CSAPNRGYTF
CDR3 DNA: TGCAGTGCCCCTAACAGGGGCTACACCTTC

V gene: TRBV27
D gene: NA
clone size: once
J gene: TRBJ2-7
CDR3 protein: CASSTPGFYEQYF
CDR3 DNA: TGTGCCAGCAGCACCCCGGGTTTCTACGAGCAGTACTTC

V gene: TRBV6-5
D gene: TRBD1
clone size: NA
J gene: TRBJ1-1
CDR3 protein: CASSSLQGRNTEAFF
CDR3 DNA: TGTGCCAGCAGTAGCCTACAGGGGAGAAACACTGAAGCTTTCTTT

V gene: TRBV18
D gene: NA
clone size: NA
J gene: TRBJ2-2
CDR3 protein: CASSPLQGGTNTGELFF
CDR3 DNA: TGTGCCAGCTCACCACTCCAGGGTGGGACGAACACCGGGGAGCTGTTTTTT

V gene: TRBV6-6
D gene: TRBD2
clone size: NA
J gene: TRBJ2-7
CDR3 protein: CASKHGRYGYEQYF
CDR3 DNA: TGTGCCAGCAAGCACGGGAGGTACGGCTACGAGCAGTACTTC

V gene: TRBV5-1
D gene: TRBD1
clone size: NA
J gene: TRBJ1-1
CDR3 protein: CASSGGGTGLNTEAFF
CDR3 DNA: TGCGCCAGCAGCGGAGGAGGGACAGGACTGAACACTGAAGCTTTCTTT

V gene: TRBV19
D gene: NA
clone size: few
J gene: TRBJ2-2
CDR3 protein: CASSISTGELFF
CDR3 DNA: TGTGCCAGTAGTATATCGACCGGGGAGCTGTTTTTT

V gene: TRBV4-1
D gene: NA
clone size: NA
J gene: TRBJ1-5
CDR3 protein: CASSQDVGNEGQPQHF
CDR3 DNA: TGCGCCAGCAGCCAAGACGTGGGCAACGAAGGTCAGCCCCAGCATTTT

V gene: TRBV4-3
D gene: NA
clone size: NA
J gene: TRBJ2-7
CDR3 protein: CASSQVWAGTYEQYF
CDR3 DNA: TGCGCCAGCAGCCAAGTTTGGGCAGGGACCTACGAGCAGTACTTC

V gene: TRBV7-6
D gene: TRBD1
clone size: NA
J gene: TRBJ1-3
CDR3 protein: CASSPQTGTGNTIYF
CDR3 DNA: TGTGCCAGCAGCCCTCAGACAGGGACAGGAAACACCATATATTTT

V gene: TRBV28
D gene: NA
clone size: NA
J gene: TRBJ1-2
CDR3 protein: CASSSPGYGYTF
CDR3 DNA: TGTGCCAGCAGCTCCCCGGGGTATGGCTACACCTTC

V gene: TRBV25-1
D gene: TRBD1
clone size: NA
J gene: TRBJ1-2
CDR3 protein: CASTGQGEGYTF
CDR3 DNA: TGTGCCAGCACCGGACAGGGGGAAGGCTACACCTTC

V gene: TRBV18
D gene: TRBD2
clone size: NA
J gene: TRBJ2-5
CDR3 protein: CASSAGWRGLETQYF
CDR3 DNA: TGTGCCAGCTCCGCCGGTTGGCGGGGGTTAGAGACCCAGTACTTC

V gene: TRBV19
D gene: TRBD1
clone size: NA
J gene: TRBJ1-4
CDR3 protein: CASSIMTGSNEKLFF
CDR3 DNA: TGTGCCAGTAGTATTATGACAGGGTCTAATGAAAAACTGTTTTTT

V gene: TRBV4-3
D gene: NA
clone size: few
J gene: TRBJ1-4
CDR3 protein: CASSQGGVGEKLFF
CDR3 DNA: TGCGCCAGCAGCCAAGGAGGAGTTGGCGAAAAACTGTTTTTT

V gene: TRBV7-2
D gene: TRBD2
clone size: NA
J gene: TRBJ2-5
CDR3 protein: CASSSSSGGLVTQYF
CDR3 DNA: TGTGCCAGCAGCTCCTCTAGCGGGGGGCTGGTGACCCAGTACTTC

V gene: TRBV5-4
D gene: TRBD1
clone size: NA
J gene: TRBJ1-2
CDR3 protein: CASSTAGGSSYTF
CDR3 DNA: TGTGCCAGCAGCACGGCAGGGGGGAGTAGCTACACCTTC

V gene: TRBV28
D gene: TRBD2
clone size: NA
J gene: TRBJ2-3
CDR3 protein: CASTTSGGAQGTQYF
CDR3 DNA: TGTGCCAGCACGACTAGCGGGGGGGCGCAGGGTACGCAGTATTTT

V gene: TRBV5-5
D gene: TRBD1
clone size: NA
J gene: TRBJ1-2
CDR3 protein: CASSLSRGLSGYTF
CDR3 DNA: TGTGCCAGCAGCTTGAGCAGGGGGCTGAGTGGCTACACCTTC

V gene: TRBV5-1
D gene: TRBD1
clone size: few
J gene: TRBJ2-7
CDR3 protein: CASSLGGQSRVEQYF
CDR3 DNA: TGCGCCAGCAGCTTGGGGGGACAGTCTCGAGTCGAGCAGTACTTC

V gene: TRBV9
D gene: TRBD2
clone size: NA
J gene: TRBJ2-1
CDR3 protein: CASSVVASGGPEQFF
CDR3 DNA: TGTGCCAGCAGCGTAGTGGCTAGCGGGGGGCCTGAGCAGTTCTTC

V gene: TRBV7-3
D gene: TRBD2
clone size: NA
J gene: TRBJ2-5
CDR3 protein: CASSLGSGGRGETQYF
CDR3 DNA: TGTGCCAGCAGCTTAGGGAGCGGGGGGCGGGGGGAGACCCAGTACTTC